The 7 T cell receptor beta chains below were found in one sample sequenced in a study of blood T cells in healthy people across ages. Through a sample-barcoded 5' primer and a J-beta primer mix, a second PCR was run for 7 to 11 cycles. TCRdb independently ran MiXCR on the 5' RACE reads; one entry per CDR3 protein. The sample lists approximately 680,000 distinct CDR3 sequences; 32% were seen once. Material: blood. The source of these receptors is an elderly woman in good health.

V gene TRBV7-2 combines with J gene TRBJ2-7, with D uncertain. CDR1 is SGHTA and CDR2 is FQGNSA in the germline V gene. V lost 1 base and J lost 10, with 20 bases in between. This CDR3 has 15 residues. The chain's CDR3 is CASSLEVQTKNIQYF. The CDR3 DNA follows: TGTGCCAGCAGCTTAGAGGTTCAGACCAAAAACATCCAGTACTTC.

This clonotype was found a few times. Here the CDR3 reads CASSQETGMGEQYF. The CDR3 bases are TGTGCCAGCAGCCAAGAAACAGGAATGGGCGAGCAGTACTTC. V is TRBV4-2 and J is TRBJ2-5; possible D gene TRBD1, 5 bases. The end of the DNA is better explained by TRBJ2-7, so the J call may be wrong. Germline values: CDR1 LGHNA, CDR2 YNFKEQ. The CDR3 length is 14 residues.

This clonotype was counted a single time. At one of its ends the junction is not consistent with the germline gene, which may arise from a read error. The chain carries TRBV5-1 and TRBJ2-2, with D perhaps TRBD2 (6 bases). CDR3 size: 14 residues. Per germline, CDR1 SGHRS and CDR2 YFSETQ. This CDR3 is CASSVRHESGERFF. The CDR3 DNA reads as TGCGCCAGCAGCGTACGACATGAGTCGGGGGAGCGGTTTTTT. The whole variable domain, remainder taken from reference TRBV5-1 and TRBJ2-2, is KAGVTQTPRYLIKTRGQQVTLSCSPISGHRSVSWYQQTPGQGLQFLFEYFSETQRNKGNFPGRFSGRQFSNSRSEMNVSTLELGDSALYLCASSVRHESGERFFGEGSRLTVL.

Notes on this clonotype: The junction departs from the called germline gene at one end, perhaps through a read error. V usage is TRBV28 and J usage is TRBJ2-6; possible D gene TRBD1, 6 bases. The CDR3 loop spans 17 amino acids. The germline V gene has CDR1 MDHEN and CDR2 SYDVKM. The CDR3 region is CVSSLSQGLSGANVLTF. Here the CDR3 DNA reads TGTGTCAGCAGTTTATCCCAGGGGCTCTCTGGGGCCAACGTCCTGACTTTC.

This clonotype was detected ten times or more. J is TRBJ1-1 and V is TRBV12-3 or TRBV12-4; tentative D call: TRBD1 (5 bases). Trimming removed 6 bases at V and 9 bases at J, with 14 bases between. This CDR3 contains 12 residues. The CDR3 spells CASSLRVSKAFF. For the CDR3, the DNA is TGTGCCAGCAGCCTCAGGGTTTCGAAAGCTTTCTTT.

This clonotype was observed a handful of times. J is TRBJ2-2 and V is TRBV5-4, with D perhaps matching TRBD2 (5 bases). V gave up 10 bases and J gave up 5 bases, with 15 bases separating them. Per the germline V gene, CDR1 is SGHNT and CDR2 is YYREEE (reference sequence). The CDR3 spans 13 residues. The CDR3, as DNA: TGTGCCGCCGGCGGGTCTCTTACCGGGGAGCTGTTTTTT. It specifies CAAGGSLTGELFF.

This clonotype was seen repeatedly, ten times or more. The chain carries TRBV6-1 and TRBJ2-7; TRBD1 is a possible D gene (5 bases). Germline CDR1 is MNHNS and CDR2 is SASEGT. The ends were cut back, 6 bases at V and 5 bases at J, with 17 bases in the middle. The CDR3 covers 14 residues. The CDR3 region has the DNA TGTGCCAGCAGCTCAGGGATCAGCTTCCACGAGCAGTACTTC. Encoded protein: CASSSGISFHEQYF.